The TCR beta chain described here comes from a study of blood T cell repertoires in COVID-19. Assay: immunoSEQ multiplex PCR; the TCRdb copy retains only in-frame clones and omits some. The table shows about 120,000 clones, with about 82% occurring only once. CDR1 SGHNT and CDR2 YYREEE come from the germline V gene (reference sequence). Trimming took 4 bases from V and 1 from J; bases not matched to a gene: 2. The CDR3 has 14 residues. This chain connects TRBV5-4 to TRBJ1-1, with TRBD1 matching 9 bases. The sample was peripheral blood. This clonotype was sampled from a man in his fifties or sixties with active or convalescent COVID-19. The CDR3 DNA follows: TGTGCCAGCAGCAAGGGACAGGGGAACACTGAAGCTTTCTTT. This sequence encodes CASSKGQGNTEAFF.